The 30 T cell receptor beta chains reported below all come from one sample, sequenced in a study of beta chain features in type 1 diabetes. Of the isolated RNA, all was reverse transcribed, and so the sequenced material was expressed TCRB transcripts. Repertoires were generated with immunoSEQ multiplex PCR, while TCRdb's copy carries only in-frame clones and drops some. The data show 120,000 to 150,000 clones, under 11% seen once. Sample: naive CD4+ T cells from blood. The source of these receptors is a man younger than 30 in good health.

This sequence joins TRBV11-1 and TRBJ1-2, with TRBD1 as a possible D gene (6 bases). V dropped 5 bases and J dropped 5 bases, with 9 bases sitting between them. The CDR3 runs to 12 residues. In germline, CDR1 is SGHAT, CDR2 FQDESV (reference sequence). CDR3 loop: CASSKGGYGYTF. In nucleotides, the CDR3 is TGTGCCAGCAGCAAAGGGGGTTATGGCTACACCTTC.

This clone was detected only a few times. The genes are TRBV7-9 and TRBJ2-3; 7 bases line up with TRBD2. Germline V gives CDR1 SEHNR, CDR2 FQNEAQ (reference sequence). The CDR3 loop spans 14 amino acids. With 5 bases clipped from V and 4 bases from J, the junction kept 6 bases outside the gene matches. CDR3: CASSTGLAADTQYF. The CDR3 DNA is TGTGCCAGCAGCACGGGGCTAGCGGCAGATACGCAGTATTTT.

V gene TRBV5-8 combines with J gene TRBJ2-3; 9 bases are a match to TRBD1. J gave up 4 bases and V 0 bases, and 6 bases lay outside the gene matches. The CDR3 is made up of 16 amino acids. Germline CDR1 reads SGHTS; CDR2 reads YDEGEE. CDR3 amino acids: CASSLGDRVRADTQYF. CDR3 in DNA: TGTGCCAGCAGCTTGGGGGACAGGGTTCGGGCAGATACGCAGTATTTT. The full variable domain, in which reference TRBV5-8 and TRBJ2-3 provide the parts outside the CDR3, is EAGVTQSPTHLIKTRGQQATLRCSPISGHTSVYWYQQALGLGLQFLLWYDEGEERNRGNFPPRFSGRQFPNYSSELNVNALELEDSALYLCASSLGDRVRADTQYFGPGTRLTVL.

The chain links TRBV30 to TRBJ1-5; 10 nucleotides align to TRBD1. Germline-derived CDR1 and CDR2 are GTSNPN and SVGIG (reference sequence). The V segment lost 0 bases and the J segment 8 bases; nucleotides outside the gene matches: 10. The CDR3 has 16 residues. This CDR3 is CAWSVPGTGAYEPQHF. The CDR3 DNA is TGTGCCTGGAGTGTACCAGGGACAGGGGCCTATGAGCCCCAGCATTTT.

The rearrangement joins TRBV15 to TRBJ1-5; TRBD1 matches at 9 bases. Germline V gives CDR1 LNHNV, CDR2 YYDKDF (reference sequence). The CDR3 spans 16 residues. The V and J ends lost 3 bases and 3 bases, in that order; junction bases with no gene match: 6. CDR3 nucleotides: TGTGCCACCAGCAGGCTACAGGGGGCTTTCAATCAGCCCCAGCATTTT. This gives the protein CATSRLQGAFNQPQHF.

The chain carries TRBV5-1 and TRBJ1-6, with 9 bases aligning to TRBD1. The CDR3 totals 15 residues. Germline values: CDR1 SGHRS, CDR2 YFSETQ. V lost 1 base to trimming and J lost 9 bases; unmatched junction nucleotides: 5. The chain's CDR3 is CASSLTGGRGSPLHF. As DNA, the CDR3 is TGCGCCAGCAGCTTGACAGGGGGCAGGGGTTCACCCCTCCACTTT.

This clone was seen a few times. The chain employs TRBV27 and TRBJ1-2, with TRBD1 as a possible D gene (5 bases). V was pared by 6 bases and J by 2 bases, with 10 bases between. This CDR3 has 13 residues. Germline V gives CDR1 MNHEY, CDR2 SMNVEV (reference sequence). The CDR3 nucleotides are TGTGCCAGCAGGACCGACAGAAACTATGGCTACACCTTC. Its protein is CASRTDRNYGYTF.

The chain has TRBV30 and TRBJ2-5; 11 bases are a match to TRBD2. From germline, CDR1 is GTSNPN and CDR2 SVGIG (reference sequence). CDR3 size: 13 residues. The J segment lost 6 bases and the V segment lost 6 bases, leaving 6 bases of the junction unmatched. CDR3 DNA: TGTGCCTGCACCACTAGCGGGGGTAAGACCCAGTACTTC. Protein sequence: CACTTSGGKTQYF.

The chain uses TRBV7-9 and TRBJ1-2; weak D call: TRBD1 (5 bases). This CDR3 has 13 amino acids. The V gene's germline CDR1 is SEHNR and CDR2 FQNEAQ (reference sequence). V was trimmed by 0 bases and J by 8 bases, leaving 10 bases between them. The CDR3: CASSLAVGQGYTF. The CDR3 nucleotides read TGTGCCAGCAGCTTAGCGGTGGGGCAAGGCTACACCTTC.

This clone was observed many times. The genes are TRBV5-6 and TRBJ2-1, with no clear D. The germline CDR1 and CDR2 sequences are SGHDT and YYEEEE. The CDR3 is 13 residues long. Trimming removed 0 bases from V and 4 bases from J, with 5 bases in between. The CDR3 region has the DNA TGTGCCAGCAGCTTGGCAGATTACAATGAGCAGTTCTTC. Protein: CASSLADYNEQFF.

This chain links TRBV23-1 with TRBJ2-7; D is possibly TRBD2 (6 bases). TRBV23-1 qualifies as an ORF whose function is uncertain. V lost 4 bases and J 0 bases, leaving 10 bases between the germline ends. The CDR3 has 14 amino acids. Here the CDR3 reads CASSPLEGSYEQYF. CDR3 sequence (DNA): TGCGCCAGCAGTCCACTGGAGGGCTCCTACGAGCAGTACTTC.

This chain connects TRBV11-2 to TRBJ2-7; 9 nucleotides align to TRBD1. Germline assignment: CDR1 SGHAT and CDR2 FQNNGV. The CDR3 is 17 residues long. V lost 4 bases and J lost 5; bases outside the gene matches: 15. In DNA form, the CDR3 reads TGTGCCAGCAGCTCTATAGGTCGGGACAGGGAATTCGACGAGCAGTACTTC. It specifies CASSSIGRDREFDEQYF.

This clone was found a few times. The chain couples TRBV11-2 to TRBJ2-7; maybe TRBD1 (5 bases). The V end was cut by 2 bases, the J end by 2 bases, with 7 bases between. This CDR3 spans 13 amino acids. Per germline, CDR1 SGHAT and CDR2 FQNNGV. The CDR3 protein is CASSLTQAYEQYF. The CDR3 region has the DNA TGTGCCAGCAGCTTAACACAGGCCTACGAGCAGTACTTC.

This clone was found a few times. This sequence joins TRBV5-6 and TRBJ2-3; 8 bases are shared with TRBD2. Looked up from germline, CDR1 is SGHDT and CDR2 is YYEEEE. The CDR3 runs to 16 residues. The J segment lost 8 bases and the V segment lost 3 bases, leaving 14 bases of the junction unmatched. Here the CDR3 reads CASSYLGAGVSFTQYF. CDR3 nucleotide sequence: TGTGCCAGCAGCTATTTGGGAGCGGGGGTATCCTTTACGCAGTATTTT.

This clone has just a few counts. The gene calls are TRBV7-2 and TRBJ1-2, with 8 bases that match TRBD1. This CDR3 is built from 15 residues. Germline CDR1 reads SGHTA; CDR2 reads FQGNSA. V was pared by 3 bases and J by 7 bases, with 10 bases of the junction left unmatched. This CDR3 reads CASSFAGGSGVGYTF. DNA for the CDR3: TGTGCCAGCAGCTTTGCAGGGGGCTCTGGTGTTGGCTACACCTTC.

The chain is built from TRBV5-1 and TRBJ2-5; D perhaps matches TRBD2 (5 bases). From germline, CDR1 is SGHRS and CDR2 YFSETQ. Trimming stripped 3 bases from V and 5 bases from J, with 11 bases between. This CDR3 comprises 13 residues. The DNA of the CDR3 is TGCGCCAGCAGCTCGAGGCGGAGGGAGACCCAGTACTTC. It specifies CASSSRRRETQYF.

Only a few counts were recorded for this clone. V usage is TRBV5-1 and J usage is TRBJ2-3; the D is unclear. The CDR3 loop spans 12 amino acids. Germline CDR1 and CDR2: SGHRS and YFSETQ. Between the trimmed V and J ends, which lost 4 bases and 2 bases, there was a span of 5 bases. CDR3 sequence (DNA): TGCGCCAGCAGCGAGTCCACAGATACGCAGTATTTT. Translating gives CASSESTDTQYF.

The chain combines TRBV7-9 with TRBJ1-6; unclear D gene. In germline, CDR1 is SEHNR, CDR2 FQNEAQ (reference sequence). This CDR3 spans 14 amino acids. V was clipped by 3 bases and J by 7 bases, with 10 bases between them. The CDR3 loop is CASSLGPSNSPLHF. The CDR3 nucleotides read TGTGCCAGCAGCTTGGGCCCTTCAAATTCACCCCTCCACTTT.

This clone was counted at least ten times. The CDR3 DNA sequence: TGTGCCAGCAGCGGAGGGACTAGCGGAGAGACCCAGTACTTC. Translation: CASSGGTSGETQYF. The genes are TRBV9 and TRBJ2-5, with TRBD2 matching over 11 bases. CDR1 is SGDLS and CDR2 is YYNGEE in the germline V gene. The CDR3 contains 14 residues. J lost 4 bases, V lost 3 bases, and 2 bases had no gene match.

In this sample, this clone turned up a few times. The genes are TRBV15 and TRBJ2-2, with a tentative D call TRBD2 (7 bases). V was pared by 5 bases and J by 4 bases, with 11 bases between. The CDR3 length is 14 residues. Looked up from germline, CDR1 is LNHNV and CDR2 is YYDKDF (reference sequence). Here the CDR3 DNA reads TGTGCCACCAGCGCGAGGGGGGGCACCGGGGAGCTGTTTTTT. This translates into CATSARGGTGELFF.

A few counts support this clone. V and J are TRBV19 and TRBJ2-3; 9 nucleotides align to TRBD1. V lost 5 bases and J lost 1; bases outside the gene matches: 1. Germline V gene lookup returns CDR1 LNHDA and CDR2 SQIVND (reference sequence). The CDR3 totals 14 residues. In nucleotides, the CDR3 is TGTGCCAGTAGTCGGACAGGGGGCACAGATACGCAGTATTTT. Protein sequence: CASSRTGGTDTQYF.

This clone was found many times. V usage is TRBV10-3 and J usage is TRBJ2-3, with 7 bases identical to TRBD2. From germline, CDR1 is ENHRY and CDR2 SYGVKD. This CDR3 comprises 13 residues. The trim removed 8 bases at V and 2 bases at J, leaving 4 bases unmatched. The CDR3 protein is CAIGEGFTDTQYF. CDR3 in DNA: TGTGCCATCGGGGAGGGATTCACAGATACGCAGTATTTT.

The rearrangement links TRBV2 to TRBJ2-2, with D tentatively TRBD2 (6 bases). V dropped 5 bases and J dropped 1 base, with 14 bases sitting between them. The CDR3 extends over 16 amino acids. Germline assignment: CDR1 SNHLY and CDR2 FYNNEI. CDR3 nucleotide sequence: TGTGCCAGCAGTCCGTTTGGGACTTTGAACACCGGGGAGCTGTTTTTT. This translates into CASSPFGTLNTGELFF.

This clone was picked up a small number of times. V and J are TRBV27 and TRBJ2-3, with a possible D match to TRBD1 (6 bases). The CDR3 runs 15 residues. Germline values: CDR1 MNHEY, CDR2 SMNVEV (reference sequence). V lost 4 bases to trimming and J lost 2 bases, with 13 bases between them. CDR3 in DNA: TGTGCCAGCAGTTCCACAGGGCCCCCCACAGATACGCAGTATTTT. Encoded protein: CASSSTGPPTDTQYF.

This clone was detected only a few times. V and J are TRBV15 and TRBJ2-7; the match to TRBD2 covers 8 bases. Looked up from germline, CDR1 is LNHNV and CDR2 is YYDKDF (reference sequence). The CDR3 loop spans 16 amino acids. Unmatched junction bases numbered 12, after V lost 0 bases and J lost 8 bases. The CDR3 DNA sequence: TGTGCCACCAGCAGAGATCGCGGGGGGCCCTATCCCAAGCAGTACTTC. It encodes CATSRDRGGPYPKQYF.

The V gene is TRBV4-3, the J gene TRBJ2-3; 11 bases match TRBD2. V dropped 4 bases and J dropped 4; count of bases not matched to a gene: 7. There are 16 residues in the CDR3. CDR1 is LGHNA and CDR2 is YSLEER in the germline V gene. CDR3 sequence reads: CASSPGTSGNADTQYF. The CDR3 DNA reads as TGCGCCAGCAGCCCCGGGACTAGCGGCAACGCAGATACGCAGTATTTT.

This clone was seen a handful of times. V usage is TRBV19 and J usage is TRBJ1-2; weak D call: TRBD1 (5 bases). CDR1 and CDR2 from the germline V gene are LNHDA and SQIVND (reference sequence). CDR3 length equals 15 residues. Trimming removed 3 bases at V and 1 base at J, with 12 bases between. The CDR3 loop is CASSMTVLFNYGYTF. DNA for the CDR3: TGTGCCAGTAGTATGACAGTGCTATTTAACTATGGCTACACCTTC.

The table lists this clone with many counts. This chain uses TRBV28 with TRBJ2-7, with D unclear. The CDR3 consists of 11 residues. Between the trimmed V and J ends, which lost 3 bases and 2 bases, there was a span of 2 bases. Per the germline V gene, CDR1 is MDHEN and CDR2 is SYDVKM. This chain's CDR3 is CASSFAYEQYF. The CDR3 DNA reads TGTGCCAGCAGTTTCGCCTACGAGCAGTACTTC.

This clone has a handful of counts. CDR3 in amino acids: CASSLAAGMDEQFF. CDR3 sequence (DNA): TGCGCCAGCAGCTTGGCGGCGGGTATGGATGAGCAGTTCTTC. The rearrangement links TRBV5-1 to TRBJ2-1; possible D gene TRBD2, 5 bases. Germline V CDR1 and CDR2: SGHRS, YFSETQ. This CDR3 comprises 14 residues. Trimming removed 0 bases from V and 8 bases from J, with 12 bases in between.

The V call is TRBV6-5, the J call TRBJ2-7; 8 nucleotides match TRBD1. V was clipped by 6 bases and J by 3 bases; unmatched bases: 10. Germline V gene sequence: CDR1 MNHEY, CDR2 SVGAGI. The CDR3 totals 15 residues. This chain's CDR3 is CASSTDRGGFYEQYF. In DNA, the CDR3 is TGTGCCAGCAGCACCGACAGGGGCGGGTTCTACGAGCAGTACTTC.